Listed below are T cell receptor beta chains from one sample, sequenced in a study of control samples from healthy donors and cancer patients. Data came from immunoSEQ multiplex PCR; TCRdb stores just in-frame clones and leaves some out. Of approximately 81,000 clones listed, roughly 94% are singletons. Sequencing was done on a sample of blood. These receptor sequences come from a young woman in good health. CDR3s include the opening cysteine and the closing phenylalanine or tryptophan. Where a row states a size, it is once, few, many or the class of an expanded clone; other rows omit it.

TRBJ1-4 | TRBV24-1 | NA | CATSDTRSTGQGGEKLFF
TRBJ2-3 | TRBV5-1 | NA | CASRGGETSTDTQYF
TRBJ2-7 | TRBV6-5 | NA | CASSYGAGGYEQYF
TRBJ2-5 | TRBV6-5 | few | CASSTLSGGQETQYF
TRBJ1-3 | TRBV2 | NA | CASSPMGEFGNTIYF
TRBJ2-3 | TRBV19 | NA | CASSISPGGTYSLTDTQYF
TRBJ1-1 | TRBV6-5 | NA | CASRRTGQVNTEAFF
TRBJ1-1 | TRBV28 | NA | CASSFPGGFNTEAFF
TRBJ1-5 | TRBV28 | few | CASSQRWQGNQPQHF
TRBJ1-6 | TRBV10-3 | NA | CAISEKGNSPLHF
TRBJ2-1 | TRBV21-1 | NA | CASSNAGLHLNEQFF
TRBJ1-1 | TRBV2 | NA | CASNKDILGSEVNTEAFF
TRBJ1-6 | TRBV28 | NA | CASRDTGNSALHF
TRBJ2-1 | TRBV6-2/TRBV6-3 | NA | CASSYGPASGYNEQFF
TRBJ2-3 | TRBV6-4 | NA | CASSDEAGVSTDTQYF
TRBJ2-5 | TRBV28 | NA | CASSNLQGEETQYF
TRBJ2-5 | TRBV24-1 | once | CATSDGDRHNQETQYF
TRBJ2-1 | TRBV9 | NA | CASSVAAGGPDEQFF
TRBJ2-5 | TRBV19 | NA | CASSGDSWETQYF
TRBJ1-4 | TRBV6-1 | once | CASSDLGEKLFF
TRBJ1-3 | TRBV4-2 | NA | CASSQEAVTGGPGNTIYF
TRBJ1-2 | TRBV27 | NA | CASSLTPTGGYTF
TRBJ1-1 | TRBV12-5 | NA | CASGLLKQDSLLEAFF
TRBJ2-7 | TRBV28 | NA | CASSLIRGLAYEQYF
TRBJ1-4 | TRBV5-1 | once | CASSFRGSNEKLFF
TRBJ2-6 | TRBV2 | NA | CASSGLGSGANVLTF
TRBJ2-3 | TRBV13 | NA | CASSPSDVTGDTQYF
TRBJ2-7 | TRBV6-2/TRBV6-3 | once | CASSYSSPRTGGVLSYEQYF
TRBJ2-2 | TRBV27 | NA | CASSLTNTGELFF
TRBJ1-1 | TRBV19 | NA | CASSRDSMGTEAFF
TRBJ1-4 | TRBV12-3/TRBV12-4 | NA | CASSLDPLEKLFF
TRBJ2-1 | TRBV7-6 | NA | CASSRGLAGEGEQFF
TRBJ1-1 | TRBV5-1 | NA | CASSLGPQAFF
TRBJ2-1 | TRBV27 | NA | CASRHRPGQHTYNEQFF
TRBJ2-1 | TRBV6-2/TRBV6-3 | NA | CASSYPLDVPSYNEQFF
TRBJ1-6 | TRBV7-2 | few | CASSLRGDNSPLHF
TRBJ1-1 | TRBV19 | NA | CASRIQGVGTEAFF
TRBJ2-7 | TRBV27 | NA | CASSNPGRKTYEQYF
TRBJ2-7 | TRBV5-1 | NA | CASGSGLAGSYEQYF
TRBJ1-4 | TRBV7-6 | NA | CASSLAGQTNEKLFF